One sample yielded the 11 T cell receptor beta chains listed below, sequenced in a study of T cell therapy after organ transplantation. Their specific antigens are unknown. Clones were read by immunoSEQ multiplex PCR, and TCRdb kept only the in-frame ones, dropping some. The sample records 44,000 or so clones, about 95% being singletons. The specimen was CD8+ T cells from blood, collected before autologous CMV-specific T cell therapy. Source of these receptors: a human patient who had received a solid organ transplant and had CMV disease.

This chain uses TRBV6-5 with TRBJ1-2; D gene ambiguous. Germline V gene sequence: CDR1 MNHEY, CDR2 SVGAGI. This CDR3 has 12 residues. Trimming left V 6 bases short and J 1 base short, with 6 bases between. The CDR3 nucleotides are TGTGCCAGCAGCGAAAATAACTATGGCTACACCTTC. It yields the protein CASSENNYGYTF.

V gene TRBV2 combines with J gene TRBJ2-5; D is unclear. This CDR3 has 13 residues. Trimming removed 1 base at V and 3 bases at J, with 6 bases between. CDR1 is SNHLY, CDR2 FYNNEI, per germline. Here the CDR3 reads CASSEGLEETQYF. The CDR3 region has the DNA TGTGCCAGCAGTGAAGGACTTGAAGAGACCCAGTACTTC.

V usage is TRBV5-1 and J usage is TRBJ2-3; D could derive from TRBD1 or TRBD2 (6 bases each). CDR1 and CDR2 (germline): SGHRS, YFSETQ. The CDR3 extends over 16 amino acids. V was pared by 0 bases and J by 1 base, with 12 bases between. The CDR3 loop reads CASSLEFRGRTDTQYF. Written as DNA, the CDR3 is TGCGCCAGCAGCTTGGAGTTCCGGGGGCGCACAGATACGCAGTATTTT.

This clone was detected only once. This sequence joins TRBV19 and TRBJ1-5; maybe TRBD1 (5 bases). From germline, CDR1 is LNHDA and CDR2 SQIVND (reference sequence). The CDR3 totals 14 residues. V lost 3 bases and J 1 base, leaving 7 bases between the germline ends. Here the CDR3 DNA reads TGTGCCAGTAGTATGGGACTGAGCAATCAGCCCCAGCATTTT. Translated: CASSMGLSNQPQHF.

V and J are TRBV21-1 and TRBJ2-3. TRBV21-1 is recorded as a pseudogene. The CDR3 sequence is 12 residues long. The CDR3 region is CATSTATDTQYF. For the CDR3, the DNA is TGTGCCACCTCGACGGCCACAGATACGCAGTATTTT.

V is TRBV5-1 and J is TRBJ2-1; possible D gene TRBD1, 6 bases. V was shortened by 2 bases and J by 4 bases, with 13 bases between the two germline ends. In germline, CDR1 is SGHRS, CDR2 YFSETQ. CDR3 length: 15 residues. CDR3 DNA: TGCGCCAGCAGCTTTCGACAGGAAGCATACAATGAGCAGTTCTTC. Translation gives CASSFRQEAYNEQFF.

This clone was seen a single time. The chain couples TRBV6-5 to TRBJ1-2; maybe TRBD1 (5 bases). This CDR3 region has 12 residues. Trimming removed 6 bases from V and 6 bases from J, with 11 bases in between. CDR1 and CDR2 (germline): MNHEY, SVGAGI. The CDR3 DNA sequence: TGTGCCAGCAGAGGGACGCCGAATGGCTACACCTTC. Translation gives CASRGTPNGYTF.

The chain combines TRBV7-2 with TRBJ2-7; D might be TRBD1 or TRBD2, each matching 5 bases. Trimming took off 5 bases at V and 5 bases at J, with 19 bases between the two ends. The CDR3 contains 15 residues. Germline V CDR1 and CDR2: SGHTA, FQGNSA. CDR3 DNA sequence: TGTGCCAGCAGCCCCACCGGGACCCCAAAGAACGAGCAGTACTTC. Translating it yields CASSPTGTPKNEQYF.

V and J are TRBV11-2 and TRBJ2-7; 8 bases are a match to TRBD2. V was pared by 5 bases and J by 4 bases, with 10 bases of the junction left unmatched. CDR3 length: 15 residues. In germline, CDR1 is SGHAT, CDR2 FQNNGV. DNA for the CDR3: TGTGCCAGCAGCGCCACCCCGGGGGGGCGATACGAGCAGTACTTC. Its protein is CASSATPGGRYEQYF. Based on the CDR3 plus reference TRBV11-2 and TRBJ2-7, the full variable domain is EAGVAQSPRYKIIEKRQSVAFWCNPISGHATLYWYQQILGQGPKLLIQFQNNGVVDDSQLPKDRFSAERLKGVDSTLKIQPAKLEDSAVYLCASSATPGGRYEQYFGPGTRLTVT.

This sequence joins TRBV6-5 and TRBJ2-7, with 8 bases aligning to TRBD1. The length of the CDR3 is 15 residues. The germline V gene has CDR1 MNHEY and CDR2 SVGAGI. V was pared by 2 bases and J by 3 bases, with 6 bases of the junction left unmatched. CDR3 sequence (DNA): TGTGCCAGCAGTTACCAGACAGGGGCCTTCTACGAGCAGTACTTC. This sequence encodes CASSYQTGAFYEQYF.

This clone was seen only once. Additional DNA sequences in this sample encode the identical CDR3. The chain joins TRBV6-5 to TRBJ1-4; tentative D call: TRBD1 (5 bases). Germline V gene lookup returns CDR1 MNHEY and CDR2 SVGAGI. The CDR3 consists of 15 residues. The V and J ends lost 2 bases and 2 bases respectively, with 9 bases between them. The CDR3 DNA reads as TGTGCCAGCAGTTACGGCGGGGGGACTAATGAAAAACTGTTTTTT. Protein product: CASSYGGGTNEKLFF.